Listed below are T cell receptor beta chains from one sample, sequenced in a study of OX40 agonist ivuxolimab in advanced cancers. The repertoire was sequenced with immunoSEQ multiplex PCR; TCRdb's copy has only in-frame clones and lacks some. The table has 64,000 or so clones, around 83% seen once. Sample: CD4+ or CD8+ T cells sorted from blood, taken in a trial of the OX40 agonist ivuxolimab. These receptors were collected from an adult with an advanced solid tumor such as melanoma, head and neck, liver or kidney cancer. Each CDR3 is given with its conserved first and last residue. D genes are given only for firm matches.

v_call,j_call,d_call,cdr3_aa,cdr3_nt
TRBV9,TRBJ2-1,NA,CASSVAEGEQFF,TGTGCCAGCAGCGTAGCGGAGGGTGAGCAGTTCTTC
TRBV2,TRBJ2-7,NA,CASLQRLSSYEQYF,TGTGCCAGCTTACAACGGTTAAGCTCCTACGAGCAGTACTTC
TRBV7-8,TRBJ2-1,NA,CASSPGTYSYNEQFF,TGTGCCAGCAGCCCGGGGACGTACTCCTACAATGAGCAGTTCTTC
TRBV2,TRBJ2-1,NA,CASSGAAFYNEQFF,TGTGCCAGCAGTGGGGCCGCGTTTTACAATGAGCAGTTCTTC
TRBV10-3,TRBJ2-3,TRBD2,CAISEGLAGDTQYF,TGTGCCATCAGTGAGGGACTAGCGGGAGATACGCAGTATTTT